This T cell receptor (beta chain) derives from a study of vaccination and CD4 T cells after COVID-19. For the study at large: No peptide, an HIV-1 Nef pool, or a CEFX pool was what each control culture received.

Comments on this clonotype: Antigen: not known.

The V gene end was trimmed by 0 bases and the J gene end by 5 bases; junction bases not matched to a gene: 2. The germline gives CDR1 SGHVS, CDR2 FNYEAQ. The CDR3 runs 15 residues. With the Oncomine TCR Beta short-read assay, DNA from cultured CD4+ T cells was sequenced. Investigators isolated genomic DNA from cultured CD4+ T cells. TCRdb re-derived calls from the PCR reads in MiXCR, one entry per CDR3 protein. The profile shows approximately 9,300 distinct CDR3 sequences, 34% of them singletons. This sample's treatment: roughly 10-day PBMC culture with coronavirus spike peptide pools or control peptides (ViraFEST assay). The unexposed donor provided CD4+ T cells, which were taken before the COVID-19 pandemic (2011-2018). ViraFEST enlarged antigen-specific T cell populations with peptide pools and afterwards sequenced TCRs. Probing of unexposed-donor CD4+ T cells with SARS-CoV-2 S/N and four cold-coronavirus spikes was done, cells permitting.

Sequencing was carried out using CD4+ T cells from blood, cultured in vitro. The sequence was collected from a human donor in good health. The chain links TRBV7-6 to TRBJ2-7, with TRBD1 matching over 12 bases. For the CDR3, the DNA is TGTGCCAGCAGCTTAGCCGGGACAGGGGGCCACGAGCAGTACTTC. Its protein is CASSLAGTGGHEQYF. Filled out from reference TRBV7-6 and TRBJ2-7, the complete variable domain reads GAGVSQSPRYKVTKRGQDVALRCDPISGHVSLYWYRQALGQGPEFLTYFNYEAQQDKSGLPNDRFSAERPEGSISTLTIQRTEQRDSAMYRCASSLAGTGGHEQYFGPGTRLTVT.